This record concerns one T cell receptor (beta chain) sequence. This sample was taken from a study of PD-1 blockade in mismatch repair-deficient tumors. TCRdb's table, derived via immunoSEQ multiplex PCR, lists solely in-frame clones and lacks some. Of tens of thousands of clones in the sample, 78% were seen once. A few pembrolizumab responders had their TCRs sequenced. Losses at the gene ends were 5 bases for V and 3 bases for J; bases not matched to a gene: 16. This CDR3 contains 17 residues. From germline, CDR1 is SGHTA and CDR2 FQGNSA. The specimen was peripheral blood, collected 4 weeks after starting pembrolizumab. This sequence was found in an adult with mismatch repair-deficient cancer. The J gene is TRBJ2-7, the V gene TRBV7-2, with 7 bases that match TRBD2. CDR3 amino acids: CASSPDLFRLAGYEQYF. The CDR3 DNA reads as TGTGCCAGCAGCCCGGACCTTTTTAGATTAGCGGGCTACGAGCAGTACTTC.